The 26 T cell receptor beta chains below come from one sample, sequenced in a study of cytomegalovirus exposure and HLA in healthy donors. PCR employed 60 Vbeta and 13 Jbeta primers. Clones were read by immunoSEQ multiplex PCR, and TCRdb kept only the in-frame ones, dropping some. This repertoire shows about 130,000 clones, around 75% found once; its top ten account for under 5.5%. Material for sequencing was PBMCs. These receptor sequences come from a man in his sixties in good health and CMV-seropositive.

V and J are TRBV14 and TRBJ2-5; perhaps TRBD2 as D (5 bases). This CDR3 spans 14 amino acids. Germline-derived CDR1 and CDR2 are SGHDN and FVKESK. V lost 6 bases and J 2 bases, leaving 13 bases between the germline ends. Here the CDR3 DNA reads TGTGCCAGCAGTCCGGGCGGGCTACAAGAGACCCAGTACTTC. This encodes CASSPGGLQETQYF. The whole variable domain, filled in from reference TRBV14 and TRBJ2-5, reads EAGVTQFPSHSVIEKGQTVTLRCDPISGHDNLYWYRRVMGKEIKFLLHFVKESKQDESGMPNNRFLAERTGGTYSTLKVQPAELEDSGVYFCASSPGGLQETQYFGPGTRLLVL.

The J gene is TRBJ1-5, the V gene TRBV15; no reliable D call. There are 14 residues in the CDR3. Germline lookup yields CDR1 LNHNV and CDR2 YYDKDF (reference sequence). The V end lost 1 base, the J end lost 1 base, and 5 bases lay between the germline ends. CDR3 protein: CATSRGRSNQPQHF. CDR3 in DNA: TGTGCCACCAGCAGAGGCAGAAGCAATCAGCCCCAGCATTTT. The variable domain in full, completed from reference TRBV15 and TRBJ1-5, reads DAMVIQNPRYQVTQFGKPVTLSCSQTLNHNVMYWYQQKSSQAPKLLFHYYDKDFNNEADTPDNFQSRRPNTSFCFLDIRSPGLGDTAMYLCATSRGRSNQPQHFGDGTRLSIL.

In this sample, this clone turned up a few times. The genes are TRBV18 and TRBJ1-2; no reliable D call. Looked up from germline, CDR1 is KGHSH and CDR2 is LQKENI. V lost 5 bases, J lost 1 base, and 14 bases lay in between. The CDR3 covers 15 residues. The CDR3 nucleotides read TGTGCCAGCTCAGACGGGCGGCGGGGTAACTATGGCTACACCTTC. This sequence encodes CASSDGRRGNYGYTF.

By share, this clone ranks as medium-sized. The chain links TRBV6-1 to TRBJ2-3; D is perhaps TRBD2 (5 bases). V shed 1 base and J shed 0 bases, with 11 bases lying between them. There are 16 residues in the CDR3. Germline values: CDR1 MNHNS, CDR2 SASEGT. The CDR3 loop reads CASSEEAGGSTDTQYF. The CDR3 DNA is TGTGCCAGCAGTGAAGAGGCGGGTGGTAGCACAGATACGCAGTATTTT.

The chain couples TRBV5-1 to TRBJ2-2, with TRBD1 as a possible D gene (5 bases). There are 15 residues in the CDR3. Germline CDR1 SGHRS, CDR2 YFSETQ. The germline V and J ends were trimmed by 4 bases and 0 bases, with 10 bases remaining between them. The DNA of the CDR3 is TGCGCCAGCAGCCCGACAGCTCCGAACACCGGGGAGCTGTTTTTT. Protein sequence: CASSPTAPNTGELFF.

The sample holds one count of this clone. This rearrangement joins TRBV5-1 to TRBJ2-2; D possibly corresponds to TRBD2 (5 bases). V lost 0 bases to trimming and J lost 5 bases, with 14 bases between them. Per the germline V gene, CDR1 is SGHRS and CDR2 is YFSETQ. The length of the CDR3 is 16 residues. CDR3 sequence (DNA): TGCGCCAGCAGCTTGGCCCCGGACTCCTCGACCGGGGAGCTGTTTTTT. It is translated as CASSLAPDSSTGELFF.

The rearrangement uses TRBV30 and TRBJ2-3; D may be TRBD1 (6 bases). In germline, CDR1 is GTSNPN, CDR2 SVGIG (reference sequence). CDR3 length: 16 amino acids. V lost 4 bases and J 5 bases, leaving 22 bases between the germline ends. Written as DNA, the CDR3 is TGTGCCTGGACCACCCCCAACAGGGATGAGATAGATACGCAGTATTTT. This gives the protein CAWTTPNRDEIDTQYF.

The genes are TRBV30 and TRBJ1-4, with D perhaps matching TRBD1 (5 bases). The CDR3 runs 14 residues. Trimming took 0 bases from V and 8 from J, leaving 13 bases between them. In germline, CDR1 is GTSNPN, CDR2 SVGIG (reference sequence). The chain's CDR3 is CAWSVRGVGEKLFF. The CDR3 coding sequence is TGTGCCTGGAGTGTACGGGGGGTGGGAGAAAAACTGTTTTTT.

The V call is TRBV28, the J call TRBJ1-5, with 12 bases identical to TRBD1. CDR1 is MDHEN and CDR2 is SYDVKM in the germline V gene. The CDR3 runs 15 residues. Trimming at V came to 8 bases and at J to 7 bases, leaving 9 bases not matched to a gene. The CDR3 DNA is TGTGCCAGCGGGACAGGGGGCAACGATCGGCAGCCCCAGCATTTT. This gives the protein CASGTGGNDRQPQHF.

V gene TRBV7-3 combines with J gene TRBJ2-7; D unclear. Germline-derived CDR1 and CDR2 are SGHTA and FQGTGA. Trimming left V 5 bases short and J 3 bases short, with 11 bases between. CDR3 length: 13 amino acids. The CDR3 here is CASSDGRVYEQYF. Written as DNA, the CDR3 is TGTGCCAGCAGCGATGGTAGAGTCTACGAGCAGTACTTC.

J is TRBJ1-2 and V is TRBV28; D might be TRBD1 (6 bases). The CDR3 spans 16 residues. Germline V gives CDR1 MDHEN, CDR2 SYDVKM. Between the trimmed V and J ends, which lost 4 bases and 1 base, there was a span of 16 bases. The CDR3 nucleotides read TGTGCCAGCAGTTCCCGCTCAGGGGCCGTTAACTATGGCTACACCTTC. Protein: CASSSRSGAVNYGYTF.

The table lists this clone with a few counts. The chain combines TRBV28 with TRBJ1-2; 7 bases are a match to TRBD1. The CDR3 runs to 15 residues. Germline V lookup: CDR1 MDHEN, CDR2 SYDVKM. V shed 6 bases and J 6 bases; nucleotides not matched to a gene: 13. The DNA for the CDR3 is TGTGCCAGCAGCTTTAACAGGGGAGAAAGGGATGGCTACACCTTC. It specifies CASSFNRGERDGYTF.

There are many counts of this clone. V usage is TRBV6-1 and J usage is TRBJ1-6; weak D call: TRBD1 (5 bases). Trimming took off 3 bases at V and 0 bases at J, with 9 bases between the two ends. Per germline, CDR1 MNHNS and CDR2 SASEGT. The length of the CDR3 is 16 residues. Here the CDR3 DNA reads TGTGCCAGCAGTGATACACAGGCCTCCTATAATTCACCCCTCCACTTT. Its protein product is CASSDTQASYNSPLHF.

The genes are TRBV5-1 and TRBJ1-2; D is ambiguous. The germline gives CDR1 SGHRS, CDR2 YFSETQ. The CDR3 runs 12 residues. With 0 bases removed from V and 4 bases from J, the gap between germline ends came to 4 bases. CDR3 loop: CASSLDSYGYTF. For the CDR3, the DNA is TGCGCCAGCAGCTTGGACAGCTATGGCTACACCTTC.

CDR3 bases: TGTGCCAGCAGTTTACGTCCTAGCATTGACAATGAGCAGTTCTTC. This translates into CASSLRPSIDNEQFF. This chain uses TRBV27 with TRBJ2-1, with a weak D call TRBD2 (5 bases). Germline V gene sequence: CDR1 MNHEY, CDR2 SMNVEV (reference sequence). V was clipped by 2 bases and J by 5 bases, with 13 bases between them. The CDR3 totals 15 residues.

The chain carries TRBV13 and TRBJ2-2, with 9 bases matching TRBD2. CDR1 and CDR2 from the germline V gene are PRHDT and FYEKMQ (reference sequence). The CDR3 loop spans 15 amino acids. With V trimmed by 4 bases and J by 6 bases, 6 bases remained unmatched. The DNA of the CDR3 is TGTGCCAGCAGCTCTAGCGGGGAGGTTGCCGGGGAGCTGTTTTTT. Translation gives CASSSSGEVAGELFF.

The rearrangement joins TRBV9 to TRBJ1-6; D is undetermined. The CDR3 spans 15 residues. CDR1 is SGDLS, CDR2 YYNGEE, per germline. Trimming took 7 bases from V and 6 from J, leaving 17 bases between them. The chain's CDR3 is CASPDGRAGNSPLHF. As DNA, the CDR3 is TGTGCCAGCCCCGATGGGAGGGCCGGTAATTCACCCCTCCACTTT.

The gene calls are TRBV28 and TRBJ1-1; D unresolved. Trimming left V 1 base short and J 7 bases short, with 13 bases between. The germline V gene has CDR1 MDHEN and CDR2 SYDVKM. This CDR3 is built from 14 residues. This CDR3 reads CASSLSRSISEAFF. The CDR3, as DNA: TGTGCCAGCAGTTTATCTCGAAGTATTAGTGAAGCTTTCTTT.

V gene TRBV6-9 combines with J gene TRBJ2-7; TRBD1 matches at 8 bases. This CDR3 is built from 15 residues. The junction had 6 bases not matched to a gene; V was cut back by 4 bases and J by 1 base. Germline V lookup: CDR1 MNHGY, CDR2 SVAAGI. CDR3 loop: CASSCGQGMSYEQYF. CDR3 coding DNA: TGTGCCAGCAGTTGCGGACAGGGAATGTCCTACGAGCAGTACTTC.

The CDR3 protein is CSVRGQGAAANYGYTF. The CDR3 nucleotides are TGCAGCGTTAGAGGACAGGGGGCAGCGGCTAACTATGGCTACACCTTC. V is TRBV29-1 and J is TRBJ1-2; 11 nucleotides line up with TRBD1. Trimming at V came to 5 bases and at J to 0 bases, leaving 8 bases not matched to a gene. CDR1 and CDR2 from the germline V gene are SQVTM and ANQGSEA. The CDR3 covers 16 residues. Using reference TRBV29-1 and TRBJ1-2 for the parts outside the CDR3, the full variable domain is SAVISQKPSRDICQRGTSLTIQCQVDSQVTMMFWYRQQPGQSLTLIATANQGSEATYESGFVIDKFPISRPNLTFSTLTVSNMSPEDSSIYLCSVRGQGAAANYGYTFGSGTRLTVV.

This chain joins TRBV11-2 and TRBJ2-5; 9 nucleotides line up with TRBD1. This CDR3 has 16 amino acids. V lost 7 bases to trimming and J lost 2 bases; unmatched junction nucleotides: 11. Germline lookup yields CDR1 SGHAT and CDR2 FQNNGV. The CDR3 sequence is CASKKDAGTGQETQYF. CDR3 nucleotides: TGTGCCAGCAAAAAGGACGCCGGGACAGGGCAAGAGACCCAGTACTTC.

The chain combines TRBV19 with TRBJ2-2, with 9 bases lining up with TRBD1. The CDR3 extends over 14 amino acids. The trim removed 4 bases at V and 3 bases at J, leaving 0 bases unmatched. In germline, CDR1 is LNHDA, CDR2 SQIVND (reference sequence). CDR3 in DNA: TGTGCCAGTAGTAGGACAGGGGACACCGGGGAGCTGTTTTTT. It is translated as CASSRTGDTGELFF.

The chain carries TRBV27 and TRBJ2-7; TRBD1 might be the D (5 bases). Trimming removed 3 bases from V and 0 bases from J, with 6 bases in between. Looked up from germline, CDR1 is MNHEY and CDR2 is SMNVEV (reference sequence). The CDR3 totals 13 residues. CDR3 sequence: CASSLGLSYEQYF. The CDR3 nucleotides read TGTGCCAGCAGTTTGGGGCTCTCCTACGAGCAGTACTTC.

In nucleotides, the CDR3 is TGTGCCAGCAGCCCAGGGACAGGGTATGAAAAACTGTTTTTT. Protein: CASSPGTGYEKLFF. This chain links TRBV7-9 with TRBJ1-4, with TRBD1 identical over 9 bases. The J segment lost 6 bases and the V segment lost 5 bases, leaving 4 bases of the junction unmatched. Germline CDR1 and CDR2: SEHNR and FQNEAQ (reference sequence). The CDR3 is 14 amino acids.

The V call is TRBV7-9, the J call TRBJ1-3; 7 nucleotides align to TRBD1. Unmatched junction bases numbered 5, after V lost 0 bases and J lost 6 bases. Looked up from germline, CDR1 is SEHNR and CDR2 is FQNEAQ (reference sequence). The CDR3 is made up of 15 amino acids. In nucleotides, the CDR3 is TGTGCCAGCAGCTTAGCGGAGGGGGCCCTAAACACCATATATTTT. Translating it yields CASSLAEGALNTIYF.

This chain uses TRBV19 with TRBJ2-7, with 11 nucleotides matching TRBD1. V dropped 4 bases and J dropped 3; count of bases not matched to a gene: 5. Per the germline V gene, CDR1 is LNHDA and CDR2 is SQIVND (reference sequence). The CDR3 totals 15 residues. The DNA of the CDR3 is TGTGCCAGTAGTACTAGGACAGGGGGCTTCTACGAGCAGTACTTC. Translated: CASSTRTGGFYEQYF.